These 15 T cell receptor beta chains came from one sample sequenced in a study of beta chain features in type 1 diabetes. The isolated RNA, all of it, was reverse transcribed, so expressed TCRB transcripts were what got sequenced. Sequenced by immunoSEQ multiplex PCR; TCRdb stores in-frame clones only, minus some. The sample shows about 740,000 clones, about an eighth of them seen only once. Their antigens are not known. General study findings and limits: Within each of all four CD4+ subsets, Type 1 diabetes patients had TCRB CDR3s that were moderately but significantly shorter.

What was sequenced was naive CD4+ T cells from blood. Every receptor here comes from a man younger than 35 with type 1 diabetes.

This clone appeared a few times. The CDR3 DNA is TGTGCCAGCAGCGTGGGGACAGGTCCAATGAACACTGAAGCTTTCTTT. Translating it yields CASSVGTGPMNTEAFF. The V and J genes are TRBV9 and TRBJ1-1, with 8 bases fitting TRBD1. V was pared by 2 bases and J by 0 bases, with 6 bases of the junction left unmatched. The CDR3 sequence is 16 residues long. Germline V gives CDR1 SGDLS, CDR2 YYNGEE. Drawing the rest from reference TRBV9 and TRBJ1-1, the complete variable domain is DSGVTQTPKHLITATGQRVTLRCSPRSGDLSVYWYQQSLDQGLQFLIQYYNGEERAKGNILERFSAQQFPDLHSELNLSSLELGDSALYFCASSVGTGPMNTEAFFGQGTRLTVV.

The rearrangement links TRBV15 to TRBJ1-4; D gene uncertain. This CDR3 is built from 13 residues. Germline values: CDR1 LNHNV, CDR2 YYDKDF (reference sequence). The V and J ends lost 4 bases and 8 bases respectively, with 11 bases between them. In nucleotides, the CDR3 is TGTGCCACCAGCATGGACGCCAGGGAAAAACTGTTTTTT. Protein: CATSMDAREKLFF.

The chain carries TRBV7-2 and TRBJ2-5; 9 bases match TRBD1. The CDR3 is 14 residues long. Germline V gene data show CDR1 as SGHTA and CDR2 as FQGNSA. V trimming: 5 bases; J trimming: 5 bases; junction bases outside the gene matches: 6. The CDR3 here is CASSDPTGGETQYF. As DNA, the CDR3 is TGTGCCAGCAGCGACCCGACAGGGGGGGAGACCCAGTACTTC.

V is TRBV2 and J is TRBJ1-2; tentative D call: TRBD1 (6 bases). The CDR3 runs to 15 residues. The germline V and J ends were trimmed by 6 bases and 7 bases, with 21 bases remaining between them. The V gene's germline CDR1 is SNHLY and CDR2 FYNNEI. The CDR3: CASSPEWGGSGGYTF. The DNA of the CDR3 is TGTGCCAGCAGCCCGGAGTGGGGGGGCAGCGGTGGCTACACCTTC.

DNA for the CDR3: TGCAGCGTAGATCAGGGGTTTCCGAACTATGGCTACACCTTC. It encodes CSVDQGFPNYGYTF. The chain combines TRBV29-1 with TRBJ1-2; D perhaps matches TRBD1 (6 bases). Trimming took 6 bases from V and 2 from J, leaving 16 bases between them. This CDR3 region has 14 residues. Germline V gene lookup returns CDR1 SQVTM and CDR2 ANQGSEA.

This clone was seen more than once but under ten times. The gene calls are TRBV6-5 and TRBJ2-3; perhaps TRBD2 as D (7 bases). Trimming pared 2 bases from V and 2 bases from J, leaving 14 bases between. The length of the CDR3 is 16 residues. CDR1 and CDR2 (germline): MNHEY, SVGAGI. The CDR3 region is CASSYIPGGYTDTQYF. CDR3 bases: TGTGCCAGCAGTTACATTCCGGGGGGCTACACAGATACGCAGTATTTT.

The DNA for the CDR3 is TGTGCCTGGGCACAGGGGACATACGAGCAGTACTTC. The encoded protein is CAWAQGTYEQYF. The V call is TRBV30, the J call TRBJ2-7, with 7 positions matching TRBD1. The V and J ends lost 5 bases and 4 bases, in that order; junction bases with no gene match: 5. CDR1 GTSNPN and CDR2 SVGIG come from the germline V gene (reference sequence). The CDR3 contains 12 residues.

This sequence joins TRBV2 and TRBJ1-5; D is ambiguous. The germline V gene encodes CDR1 SNHLY and CDR2 FYNNEI. The CDR3 runs to 14 residues. The V and J ends lost 3 bases and 2 bases respectively, with 8 bases between them. The CDR3 sequence: CASSEQEGNQPQHF. CDR3 nucleotide sequence: TGTGCCAGCAGTGAGCAGGAGGGCAATCAGCCCCAGCATTTT.

This clone was detected only a few times. The CDR3 spells CASSPLGQGHTEAFF. The CDR3 bases are TGTGCCAGCTCCCCATTAGGACAGGGGCACACTGAAGCTTTCTTT. J is TRBJ1-1 and V is TRBV18; 9 bases are a match to TRBD1. The CDR3 runs to 15 residues. V shed 6 bases and J 3 bases; nucleotides not matched to a gene: 8. Germline V gives CDR1 KGHSH, CDR2 LQKENI.

The genes are TRBV6-5 and TRBJ1-2; the D gene is possibly TRBD1 (6 bases). Trimming took off 6 bases at V and 8 bases at J, with 13 bases between the two ends. This CDR3 has 12 residues. Germline V gene lookup returns CDR1 MNHEY and CDR2 SVGAGI. This CDR3 is CASSLQGKGYTF. The CDR3 nucleotides read TGTGCCAGCAGCCTCCAGGGGAAGGGCTACACCTTC.

This clone came up a few times. The chain carries TRBV11-2 and TRBJ2-3; 8 bases agree with TRBD1. CDR1 is SGHAT, CDR2 FQNNGV, per germline. The CDR3 length is 15 residues. Trimming took 6 bases from V and 6 from J; bases not matched to a gene: 11. CDR3 loop: CASRPLQGGMDTQYF. The CDR3 DNA reads TGTGCCAGCAGACCCCTACAGGGGGGAATGGATACGCAGTATTTT.

The chain joins TRBV29-1 to TRBJ2-5; D is uncertain. Trimming removed 5 bases from V and 3 bases from J, with 7 bases in between. Looked up from germline, CDR1 is SQVTM and CDR2 is ANQGSEA. The CDR3 runs 11 residues. The CDR3 region is CSVKPKETQYF. The CDR3 DNA follows: TGCAGCGTTAAACCCAAAGAGACCCAGTACTTC.

The chain links TRBV6-6 to TRBJ1-4; D is unclear. Trimming removed 5 bases at V and 4 bases at J, with 8 bases between. Looked up from germline, CDR1 is MNHNY and CDR2 is SVGAGI (reference sequence). The CDR3 extends over 13 amino acids. Written as DNA, the CDR3 is TGTGCCAGCAGTAGCAATATTAATGAAAAACTGTTTTTT. Translated: CASSSNINEKLFF.

The CDR3 DNA follows: TGTGCCAGCAGCTGGAGCAGGGATGAGCAGTTCTTC. This gives the protein CASSWSRDEQFF. This chain connects TRBV7-8 to TRBJ2-1, with a weak D call TRBD1 (5 bases). CDR3 length: 12 residues. The V end lost 4 bases, the J end lost 8 bases, and 9 bases lay between the germline ends. Germline CDR1 and CDR2: SGHVS and FQNEAQ.

This clone was detected a few times. V is TRBV18 and J is TRBJ1-5, with D tentatively TRBD1 (5 bases). The V gene's germline CDR1 is KGHSH and CDR2 LQKENI. CDR3 length: 13 amino acids. Trimming cost V 6 bases and J 4 bases, with 10 bases left between them. The CDR3 DNA reads as TGTGCCAGCTCCTCCGACAGAAATCAGCCCCAGCATTTT. It encodes CASSSDRNQPQHF.